Listed here are 30 T cell receptor beta chains from one sample, sequenced in a study of cytomegalovirus exposure and HLA in healthy donors. Some clones are missing from TCRdb's copy, which holds only in-frame ones; the method was immunoSEQ multiplex PCR. The table has more than 110,000 clones, 94% seen once. Sequencing was carried out using PBMCs. These receptors were collected from a man in his late teens or twenties in good health and CMV-seropositive.

This chain connects TRBV6-5 to TRBJ1-1; D is perhaps TRBD1 (6 bases). Per germline, CDR1 MNHEY and CDR2 SVGAGI. V gave up 7 bases and J gave up 8 bases, with 11 bases separating them. The CDR3 runs to 11 residues. CDR3 residues: CASNQGLEAFF. DNA of the CDR3: TGTGCCAGCAACCAGGGGTTAGAAGCTTTCTTT.

The gene calls are TRBV29-1 and TRBJ2-5; D is unclear. Germline CDR1 is SQVTM and CDR2 is ANQGSEA. Deletions cut 3 bases from V and 5 bases from J, with 4 bases between. The CDR3 is 10 residues long. CDR3 sequence (DNA): TGCAGCGTTGACGAGGAGACCCAGTACTTC. Translation: CSVDEETQYF.

This rearrangement joins TRBV5-4 to TRBJ2-7; TRBD1 matches at 8 bases. CDR1 and CDR2 from the germline V gene are SGHNT and YYREEE (reference sequence). The CDR3 runs 14 residues. V was pared by 4 bases and J by 6 bases, with 9 bases of the junction left unmatched. The CDR3 sequence: CASSPGQGRGEQYF. Here the CDR3 DNA reads TGTGCCAGCAGCCCCGGACAGGGCCGGGGCGAGCAGTACTTC.

The chain recombines TRBV29-1 with TRBJ2-7; 10 nucleotides align to TRBD1. Germline V gives CDR1 SQVTM, CDR2 ANQGSEA. V was clipped by 5 bases and J by 3 bases; unmatched bases: 7. The CDR3 runs to 14 residues. CDR3 nucleotides: TGCAGCGTTTCCTCCGGGACAGGGGTCTACGAGCAGTACTTC. It codes for CSVSSGTGVYEQYF.

CDR3 nucleotides: TGTGCCAGCAGTTTAGTGGGAGGATACGAGCAGTACTTC. Translation: CASSLVGGYEQYF. This chain connects TRBV28 to TRBJ2-7; D possibly corresponds to TRBD2 (6 bases). The CDR3 covers 13 residues. Trimming stripped 2 bases from V and 4 bases from J, with 9 bases between. Germline CDR1 is MDHEN and CDR2 is SYDVKM.

The chain has TRBV5-6 and TRBJ1-5, with D uncertain. CDR1 and CDR2 (germline): SGHDT, YYEEEE. The CDR3 loop spans 13 amino acids. Trimming stripped 0 bases from V and 4 bases from J, with 5 bases between. This chain's CDR3 is CASSLGHNQPQHF. The CDR3 DNA follows: TGTGCCAGCAGCTTGGGGCATAATCAGCCCCAGCATTTT.

The rearrangement joins TRBV19 to TRBJ1-3; 7 positions agree with TRBD1. Per the germline V gene, CDR1 is LNHDA and CDR2 is SQIVND (reference sequence). J gave up 0 bases and V 6 bases, and 8 bases lay outside the gene matches. The CDR3 contains 16 residues. For the CDR3, the DNA is TGTGCCAGTAGCAGGGGGATGCAAAGCTCTGGAAACACCATATATTTT. This translates into CASSRGMQSSGNTIYF.

This clone was counted a few times. The chain combines TRBV29-1 with TRBJ2-1, with D perhaps matching TRBD2 (6 bases). Germline CDR1 is SQVTM and CDR2 is ANQGSEA. This CDR3 spans 13 amino acids. The V end was cut by 3 bases, the J end by 5 bases, with 11 bases between. CDR3 protein: CSVEGEAHNEQFF. The CDR3 DNA follows: TGCAGCGTTGAGGGGGAGGCCCACAATGAGCAGTTCTTC.

The CDR3 DNA follows: TGCGCCAGCAGCCAAGAGAGCCTAGCGGGAACTGGGGAGCTGTTTTTT. Translating gives CASSQESLAGTGELFF. The chain recombines TRBV4-1 with TRBJ2-2; 9 bases map to TRBD2. The germline gives CDR1 MGHRA, CDR2 YSYEKL. This CDR3 is 16 amino acids long. The trim removed 0 bases at V and 8 bases at J, leaving 7 bases unmatched.

The rearrangement joins TRBV19 to TRBJ2-1; 9 positions agree with TRBD2. The CDR3 contains 14 residues. Germline CDR1 reads LNHDA; CDR2 reads SQIVND (reference sequence). Trimming at V came to 6 bases and at J to 9 bases, leaving 9 bases not matched to a gene. The CDR3 DNA follows: TGTGCCAGTAGGATGATCCTAGCGGGACCTGAGCAGTTCTTC. It specifies CASRMILAGPEQFF.

A single count supports this clone. The CDR3 region is CASSLGQVDNSPLHF. In nucleotides, the CDR3 is TGTGCCAGCAGCTTAGGTCAGGTTGATAATTCACCCCTCCACTTT. The V call is TRBV7-8, the J call TRBJ1-6; D is unclear. Per germline, CDR1 SGHVS and CDR2 FQNEAQ. The CDR3 has 15 residues. V dropped 1 base and J dropped 5 bases, with 9 bases sitting between them. The full variable domain, in which reference TRBV7-8 and TRBJ1-6 provide the parts outside the CDR3, is GAGVSQSPRYKVAKRGQDVALRCDPISGHVSLFWYQQALGQGPEFLTYFQNEAQLDKSGLPSDRFFAERPEGSVSTLKIQRTQQEDSAVYLCASSLGQVDNSPLHFGNGTRLTVT.

This chain joins TRBV27 and TRBJ2-1, with D possibly TRBD2 on 5 matching bases. The CDR3 is 17 amino acids. Germline CDR1 is MNHEY and CDR2 is SMNVEV (reference sequence). V gave up 3 bases and J gave up 4 bases, with 19 bases separating them. CDR3 sequence reads: CASSFEIETSGYNEQFF. The CDR3 nucleotides read TGTGCCAGCAGTTTCGAGATCGAAACTTCGGGATACAATGAGCAGTTCTTC.

The V call is TRBV7-2, the J call TRBJ1-1; no clear D. Trimming removed 3 bases from V and 3 bases from J, with 8 bases in between. This CDR3 spans 13 amino acids. CDR1 and CDR2 (germline): SGHTA, FQGNSA. CDR3 residues: CASSFTVDTEAFF. The CDR3 coding sequence is TGTGCCAGCAGCTTTACAGTGGACACTGAAGCTTTCTTT.

The J gene is TRBJ2-1, the V gene TRBV19, with D perhaps matching TRBD2 (5 bases). The germline V and J ends were trimmed by 3 bases and 7 bases, with 19 bases remaining between them. The CDR3 consists of 16 residues. Germline lookup yields CDR1 LNHDA and CDR2 SQIVND (reference sequence). CDR3 DNA: TGTGCCAGTAGTATCCTGGGCAGCTCCTCGGGGAATGAGCAGTTCTTC. It yields the protein CASSILGSSSGNEQFF.

This rearrangement joins TRBV9 to TRBJ1-5; D remains unclear. CDR1 SGDLS and CDR2 YYNGEE come from the germline V gene. This CDR3 contains 14 residues. The germline V and J ends were trimmed by 0 bases and 2 bases, with 6 bases remaining between them. In DNA form, the CDR3 reads TGTGCCAGCAGCGTAGATTCTGGCAATCAGCCCCAGCATTTT. This gives the protein CASSVDSGNQPQHF. Full variable domain (outside the CDR3, taken from reference TRBV9 and TRBJ1-5): DSGVTQTPKHLITATGQRVTLRCSPRSGDLSVYWYQQSLDQGLQFLIQYYNGEERAKGNILERFSAQQFPDLHSELNLSSLELGDSALYFCASSVDSGNQPQHFGDGTRLSIL.

The chain links TRBV27 to TRBJ2-2; 7 bases map to TRBD1. J was trimmed by 1 base and V by 5 bases; bases with no gene match: 4. The CDR3 has 15 amino acids. Germline values: CDR1 MNHEY, CDR2 SMNVEV (reference sequence). CDR3 residues: CASSARDRNTGELFF. For the CDR3, the DNA is TGTGCCAGCAGTGCCCGGGACAGGAACACCGGGGAGCTGTTTTTT.

The chain is built from TRBV5-4 and TRBJ1-6; 11 bases match TRBD1. Germline V lookup: CDR1 SGHNT, CDR2 YYREEE (reference sequence). CDR3 size: 16 residues. V shed 3 bases, J shed 10 bases, and the junction held 9 bases outside the gene matches. This CDR3 is CASSSWTGGMGSPLHF. CDR3 nucleotides: TGTGCCAGCAGCTCATGGACAGGGGGCATGGGGTCACCCCTCCACTTT.

The chain carries TRBV9 and TRBJ1-4; 9 bases are a match to TRBD1. The germline V gene has CDR1 SGDLS and CDR2 YYNGEE. V was pared by 2 bases and J by 8 bases, with 7 bases of the junction left unmatched. This CDR3 comprises 15 residues. The CDR3 sequence: CASSVGQGLGEKLFF. The CDR3 nucleotides read TGTGCCAGCAGCGTCGGACAGGGGTTGGGGGAAAAACTGTTTTTT.

This chain connects TRBV18 to TRBJ2-3, with D perhaps TRBD1 (6 bases). This CDR3 spans 13 amino acids. V was pared by 4 bases and J by 1 base, with 6 bases between. The germline CDR1 and CDR2 sequences are KGHSH and LQKENI. CDR3 sequence: CASSQGGTDTQYF. The CDR3 DNA follows: TGTGCCAGCTCACAGGGGGGCACAGATACGCAGTATTTT.

This clone was seen only once. The chain is built from TRBV27 and TRBJ2-7, with D tentatively TRBD2 (5 bases). The CDR3 totals 13 residues. The ends were cut back, 6 bases at V and 3 bases at J, with 12 bases in the middle. Germline V gene data show CDR1 as MNHEY and CDR2 as SMNVEV (reference sequence). Here the CDR3 reads CASRSLGGYEQYF. DNA for the CDR3: TGTGCCAGCAGGTCTTTAGGAGGCTACGAGCAGTACTTC.

V and J are TRBV28 and TRBJ1-2; D gene unclear. The V end was cut by 6 bases, the J end by 2 bases, with 4 bases between. Germline CDR1 is MDHEN and CDR2 is SYDVKM. The CDR3 is made up of 11 amino acids. This CDR3 is CASSSNYGYTF. The DNA of the CDR3 is TGTGCCAGCAGCTCGAACTATGGCTACACCTTC.

The chain employs TRBV19 and TRBJ2-1; 9 positions agree with TRBD2. Germline V CDR1 and CDR2: LNHDA, SQIVND (reference sequence). This CDR3 spans 14 amino acids. V was clipped by 6 bases and J by 6 bases; unmatched bases: 6. As DNA, the CDR3 is TGTGCCAGTAGGGTAGCGGGAGCCGGCAATGAGCAGTTCTTC. Translation: CASRVAGAGNEQFF.

J is TRBJ2-5 and V is TRBV25-1, with D possibly matching TRBD2 (5 bases). Trimming took 4 bases from V and 2 from J, leaving 11 bases between them. Germline values: CDR1 MGHDK, CDR2 SYGVNS. The CDR3 spans 14 residues. The CDR3 nucleotides are TGTGCCAGCAGTGCCCACCGGGAACAAGAGACCCAGTACTTC. It translates to CASSAHREQETQYF. Full variable domain (remainder filled in from reference TRBV25-1 and TRBJ2-5): EADIYQTPRYLVIGTGKKITLECSQTMGHDKMYWYQQDPGMELHLIHYSYGVNSTEKGDLSSESTVSRIRTEHFPLTLESARPSHTSQYLCASSAHREQETQYFGPGTRLLVL.

The V gene is TRBV2, the J gene TRBJ1-6; D call uncertain. CDR1 and CDR2 (germline): SNHLY, FYNNEI. There are 14 residues in the CDR3. V was cut by 7 bases and J by 5 bases, with 12 bases left in between. The CDR3 region has the DNA TGTGCCAGCAATAGTCACAGAAATAATTCACCCCTCCACTTT. It encodes CASNSHRNNSPLHF.

The chain employs TRBV5-1 and TRBJ2-1, with a possible D match to TRBD2 (5 bases). With 4 bases removed from V and 3 bases from J, the gap between germline ends came to 11 bases. The CDR3 loop spans 14 amino acids. CDR1 and CDR2 (germline): SGHRS, YFSETQ. CDR3 sequence: CASSPERNYNEQFF. The DNA of the CDR3 is TGCGCCAGCAGCCCGGAGCGGAACTACAATGAGCAGTTCTTC. Together with reference TRBV5-1 and TRBJ2-1, the CDR3 gives the full variable domain: KAGVTQTPRYLIKTRGQQVTLSCSPISGHRSVSWYQQTPGQGLQFLFEYFSETQRNKGNFPGRFSGRQFSNSRSEMNVSTLELGDSALYLCASSPERNYNEQFFGPGTRLTVL.

The chain links TRBV28 to TRBJ1-4; D is uncertain. Deletions cut 7 bases from V and 7 bases from J, with 10 bases between. The CDR3 spans 12 residues. CDR1 and CDR2 (germline): MDHEN, SYDVKM. The CDR3 nucleotides read TGTGCCAGCAACTATGGAGCTGAAAAACTGTTTTTT. This sequence encodes CASNYGAEKLFF.

This chain joins TRBV2 and TRBJ2-7, with 8 bases aligning to TRBD2. J gave up 2 bases and V 5 bases, and 5 bases lay outside the gene matches. CDR1 and CDR2 (germline): SNHLY, FYNNEI. The CDR3 totals 14 residues. For the CDR3, the DNA is TGTGCCAGCAGTTCTAGCGGGCCTCCCTACGAGCAGTACTTC. It encodes CASSSSGPPYEQYF.

The chain couples TRBV7-9 to TRBJ2-7, with D possibly TRBD2 on 7 matching bases. The CDR3 is 14 amino acids. The germline V gene has CDR1 SEHNR and CDR2 FQNEAQ (reference sequence). V was pared by 5 bases and J by 2 bases, with 13 bases between. In DNA, the CDR3 is TGTGCCAGCAGCGGGGGGGACATCGCCTACGAGCAGTACTTC. Encoded protein: CASSGGDIAYEQYF.

The gene calls are TRBV28 and TRBJ2-1; maybe TRBD2 (6 bases). The germline gives CDR1 MDHEN, CDR2 SYDVKM. V lost 6 bases and J 3 bases, leaving 15 bases between the germline ends. The CDR3 is made up of 15 amino acids. This CDR3 is CASRPFRDFYNEQFF. The CDR3 coding sequence is TGTGCCAGCAGGCCATTCCGGGACTTCTACAATGAGCAGTTCTTC.

This chain links TRBV7-3 with TRBJ2-2; TRBD2 is a possible D gene (5 bases). There are 15 residues in the CDR3. Germline CDR1 reads SGHTA; CDR2 reads FQGTGA. Trimming took off 2 bases at V and 1 base at J, with 8 bases between the two ends. CDR3 loop: CASSLDGVNTGELFF. The CDR3, as DNA: TGTGCCAGCAGCTTAGACGGGGTGAACACCGGGGAGCTGTTTTTT.